These T cell receptor beta chains were read from a single sample in a study of beta chain features in type 1 diabetes. Libraries were prepared by immunoSEQ multiplex PCR; TCRdb keeps only in-frame clonotypes and omits some of them. The sample includes under 450,000 clones, more than 12% of them seen just once. The material sequenced was naive CD4+ T cells from blood. Every receptor here comes from a woman under 30 in good health. The CDR3 runs from the conserved cysteine through the conserved F or W. A D gene is named only where the DNA matches it firmly. Only some rows state a clone size, as once, few, many or a class for expanded clones.

clone size	V gene	D gene	J gene	CDR3 DNA	CDR3 protein
few	TRBV2	.	TRBJ2-1	TGTGCCAGCAGTTATCGGGGACTTAACAATGAGCAGTTCTTC	CASSYRGLNNEQFF
.	TRBV30	TRBD1	TRBJ2-2	TGTGCCTGGAGCGGGGACAGGGTAAACGCCGGGGAGCTGTTTTTT	CAWSGDRVNAGELFF
few	TRBV28	TRBD1	TRBJ1-4	TGTGCCAGCAGTTTGCCGGGACAGAGTAATGAAAAACTGTTTTTT	CASSLPGQSNEKLFF
.	TRBV4-1	.	TRBJ1-2	TGCGCCAGCAGCCAAGGGAACAGGCCGTCGGACTATGGCTACACCTTC	CASSQGNRPSDYGYTF
.	TRBV28	TRBD1	TRBJ1-2	TGTGCCAGCAGTGTGGGACAGACTACAGCTGGCTACACCTTC	CASSVGQTTAGYTF
.	TRBV27	TRBD2	TRBJ2-1	TGTGCCAGCAGTTCACTTTTACTAGCGGGAGAGAACAATGAGCAGTTCTTC	CASSSLLLAGENNEQFF
few	TRBV14	.	TRBJ2-1	TGTGCCAGCAGCCTACAGATCGGGACTTACAATGAGCAGTTCTTC	CASSLQIGTYNEQFF
few	TRBV28	TRBD2	TRBJ2-1	TGTGCCAGCAGGGGCGGGAGGTCCTACAATGAGCAGTTCTTC	CASRGGRSYNEQFF
.	TRBV6-6	TRBD1	TRBJ1-4	TGTGCCAGCAGTTACCGGGACAGGATAAATGAAAAACTGTTTTTT	CASSYRDRINEKLFF
.	TRBV29-1	.	TRBJ2-4	TGCAGCGTGGAGGGTCTCAAAAACATTCAGTACTTC	CSVEGLKNIQYF
few	TRBV6-5	.	TRBJ2-3	TGTGCCAGCACCCTATATCCTCATAGCACAGATACGCAGTATTTT	CASTLYPHSTDTQYF
.	TRBV30	TRBD1	TRBJ1-3	TGTGCCTGGACTCTCCCCCGGCAAAACAGGGGCTCTGGAAACACCATATATTTT	CAWTLPRQNRGSGNTIYF
.	TRBV29-1	TRBD2	TRBJ2-1	TGCAGCGCCCTCTTACTACTACGGACTAGCGCGATTAATGAGCAGTTCTTC	CSALLLLRTSAINEQFF
few	TRBV7-2	.	TRBJ2-1	TGTGCCAGCCGAGGGCGGGATGGATATGAGCAGTTCTTC	CASRGRDGYEQFF
.	TRBV25-1	.	TRBJ2-3	TGTGCCAGCAGTGACATCCAGGCAGATACGCAGTATTTT	CASSDIQADTQYF
.	TRBV11-2	.	TRBJ1-2	TGTGCCAGCAGCTTAGATCCCACCGCGGTCGGTACCTACACCTTC	CASSLDPTAVGTYTF
.	TRBV29-1	.	TRBJ1-1	TGCAGCGTTGACAGTTTCCAGAACACTGAAGCTTTCTTT	CSVDSFQNTEAFF
.	TRBV6-6	.	TRBJ1-5	TGTGCCAGCAGTTACGAGGGCGGACAGCCCCAGCATTTT	CASSYEGGQPQHF
.	TRBV5-1	.	TRBJ2-6	TGCGCCAGCACCGACAGTGTGTACTCTGGGGCCAACGTCCTGACTTTC	CASTDSVYSGANVLTF
few	TRBV7-3	.	TRBJ1-2	TGTGCCAGCAGCTCCCGGGCGGGGGCTGGATATGGCTACACCTTC	CASSSRAGAGYGYTF
.	TRBV9	.	TRBJ1-2	TGTGCCAGCAGCCTTGCGGGGGGCACCCCGGGAGGCTACACCTTC	CASSLAGGTPGGYTF
.	TRBV7-9	TRBD1	TRBJ2-1	TGTGCCAGCAGCACACGGACAGGGGGGAATGAGCAGTTCTTC	CASSTRTGGNEQFF
.	TRBV18	.	TRBJ2-1	TGTGCCAGCTCACCCGCAGGCCACTTATACAATGAGCAGTTCTTC	CASSPAGHLYNEQFF
few	TRBV11-2	TRBD1	TRBJ1-2	TGTGCCAGCAGCTTTCCGCAGGACAGGACTTCTTCTAACTATGGCTACACCTTC	CASSFPQDRTSSNYGYTF
.	TRBV28	.	TRBJ2-1	TGTGCCAGCAGCAGACCGCACAGCGGTGAGCAGTTCTTC	CASSRPHSGEQFF
few	TRBV29-1	.	TRBJ2-5	TGCAGCGGGAGGACGTTCGAGACCCAGTACTTC	CSGRTFETQYF
few	TRBV29-1	TRBD1	TRBJ1-2	TGCAGCGTCGGGACAGGGCAGGGTTATGGCTACACCTTC	CSVGTGQGYGYTF